This TCR beta chain was sequenced during a study of cytomegalovirus exposure and HLA in healthy donors. Study-wide results and limits: Reports credit the classifier with highly specific, highly sensitive diagnosis of cytomegalovirus status. 164 TCR beta chains were listed as cytomegalovirus-associated.

Germline lookup yields CDR1 KGHSH and CDR2 LQKENI. V was clipped by 1 base and J by 3 bases, with 18 bases between them. This CDR3 is built from 17 residues. Worth noting for this clone: Antigen: not known.

Libraries were prepared by immunoSEQ multiplex PCR; TCRdb keeps only in-frame clonotypes and omits some of them. The table records some 140,000 clones, roughly nine tenths of them present only once. V usage is TRBV18 and J usage is TRBJ1-1; a possible D gene is TRBD1 (6 bases). Sequenced: PBMCs. This receptor was identified in a man in his late teens or twenties in good health and CMV-seronegative. In nucleotides, the CDR3 is TGTGCCAGCTCACCACTGTCGGGGGGGCAGGGCGACACTGAAGCTTTCTTT. Translation: CASSPLSGGQGDTEAFF. The whole variable domain, remainder taken from reference TRBV18 and TRBJ1-1, is NAGVMQNPRHLVRRRGQEARLRCSPMKGHSHVYWYRQLPEEGLKFMVYLQKENIIDESGMPKERFSAEFPKEGPSILRIQQVVRGDSAAYFCASSPLSGGQGDTEAFFGQGTRLTVV.